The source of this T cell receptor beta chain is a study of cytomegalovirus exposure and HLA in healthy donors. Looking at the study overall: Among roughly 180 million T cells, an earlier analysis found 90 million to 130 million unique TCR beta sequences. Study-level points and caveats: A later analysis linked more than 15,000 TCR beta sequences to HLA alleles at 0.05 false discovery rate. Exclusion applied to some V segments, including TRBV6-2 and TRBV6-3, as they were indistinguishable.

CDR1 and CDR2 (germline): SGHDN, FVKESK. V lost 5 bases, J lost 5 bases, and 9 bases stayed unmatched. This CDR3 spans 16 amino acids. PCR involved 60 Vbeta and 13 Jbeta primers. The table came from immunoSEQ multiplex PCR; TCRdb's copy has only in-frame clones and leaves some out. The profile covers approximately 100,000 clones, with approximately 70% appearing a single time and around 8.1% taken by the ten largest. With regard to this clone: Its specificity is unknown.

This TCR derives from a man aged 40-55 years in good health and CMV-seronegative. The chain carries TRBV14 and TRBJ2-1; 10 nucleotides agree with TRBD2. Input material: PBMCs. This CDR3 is CASSVVSGGAHNEQFF. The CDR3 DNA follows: TGTGCCAGCAGCGTCGTCAGCGGGGGGGCCCACAATGAGCAGTTCTTC.